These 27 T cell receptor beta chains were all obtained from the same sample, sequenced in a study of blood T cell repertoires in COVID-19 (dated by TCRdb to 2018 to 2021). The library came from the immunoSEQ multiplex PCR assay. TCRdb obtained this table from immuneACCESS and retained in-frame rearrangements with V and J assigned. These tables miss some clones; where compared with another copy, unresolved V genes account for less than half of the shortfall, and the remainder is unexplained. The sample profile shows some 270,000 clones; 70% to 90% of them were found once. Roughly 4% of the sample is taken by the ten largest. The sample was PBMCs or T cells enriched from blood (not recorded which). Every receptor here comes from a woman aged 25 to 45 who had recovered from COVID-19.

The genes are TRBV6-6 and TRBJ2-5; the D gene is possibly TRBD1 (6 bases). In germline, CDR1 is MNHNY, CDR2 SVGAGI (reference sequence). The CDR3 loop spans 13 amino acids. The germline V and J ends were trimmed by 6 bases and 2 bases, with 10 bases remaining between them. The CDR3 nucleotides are TGTGCCAGCAGCCCCCAGGGGCAAGAGACCCAGTACTTC. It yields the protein CASSPQGQETQYF.

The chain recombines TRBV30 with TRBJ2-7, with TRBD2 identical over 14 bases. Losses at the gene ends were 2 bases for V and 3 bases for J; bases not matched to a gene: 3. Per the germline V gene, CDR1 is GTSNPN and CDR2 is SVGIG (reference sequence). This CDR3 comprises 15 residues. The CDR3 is CAWSPGLAGGYEQYF. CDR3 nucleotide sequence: TGTGCCTGGAGTCCAGGACTAGCGGGGGGCTACGAGCAGTACTTC. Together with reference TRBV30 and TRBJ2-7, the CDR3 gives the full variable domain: SQTIHQWPATLVQPVGSPLSLECTVEGTSNPNLYWYRQAAGRGLQLLFYSVGIGQISSEVPQNLSASRPQDRQFILSSKKLLLSDSGFYLCAWSPGLAGGYEQYFGPGTRLTVT.

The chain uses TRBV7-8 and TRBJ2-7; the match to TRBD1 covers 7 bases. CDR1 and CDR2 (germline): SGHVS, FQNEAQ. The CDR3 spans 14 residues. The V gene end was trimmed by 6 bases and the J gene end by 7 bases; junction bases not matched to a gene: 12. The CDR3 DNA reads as TGTGCCAGCAGTCCTAGGAGAACAGGGGAGGAGCAGTACTTC. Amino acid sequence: CASSPRRTGEEQYF. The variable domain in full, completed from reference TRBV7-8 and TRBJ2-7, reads GAGVSQSPRYKVAKRGQDVALRCDPISGHVSLFWYQQALGQGPEFLTYFQNEAQLDKSGLPSDRFFAERPEGSVSTLKIQRTQQEDSAVYLCASSPRRTGEEQYFGPGTRLTVT.

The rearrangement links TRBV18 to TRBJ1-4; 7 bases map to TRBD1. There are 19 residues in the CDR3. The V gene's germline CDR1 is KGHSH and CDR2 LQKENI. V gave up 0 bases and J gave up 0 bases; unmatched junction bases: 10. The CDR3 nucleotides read TGTGCCAGCTCACCACCCGACAGGGTATACCCGACAACTAATGAAAAACTGTTTTTT. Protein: CASSPPDRVYPTTNEKLFF.

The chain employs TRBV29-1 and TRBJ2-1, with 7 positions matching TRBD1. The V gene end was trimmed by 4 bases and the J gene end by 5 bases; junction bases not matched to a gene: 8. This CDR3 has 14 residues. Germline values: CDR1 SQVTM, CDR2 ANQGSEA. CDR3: CSVALRGFDNEQFF. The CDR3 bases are TGCAGCGTTGCCCTCAGGGGGTTCGACAATGAGCAGTTCTTC.

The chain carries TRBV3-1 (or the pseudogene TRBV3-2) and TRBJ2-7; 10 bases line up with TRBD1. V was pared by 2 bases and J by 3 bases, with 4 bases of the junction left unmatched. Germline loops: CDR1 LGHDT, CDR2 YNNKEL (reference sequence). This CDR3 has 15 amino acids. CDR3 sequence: CASSQPGTGDYEQYF. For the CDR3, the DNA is TGTGCCAGCAGCCAACCTGGGACAGGGGACTACGAGCAGTACTTC.

CDR3: CASSLGTNQPQHF. In DNA, the CDR3 is TGTGCCAGCAGTTTAGGCACAAATCAGCCCCAGCATTTT. The chain has TRBV12-3 or TRBV12-4 and TRBJ1-5; D remains ambiguous. V was shortened by 1 base and J by 4 bases, with 5 bases between the two germline ends. CDR3 length equals 13 residues.

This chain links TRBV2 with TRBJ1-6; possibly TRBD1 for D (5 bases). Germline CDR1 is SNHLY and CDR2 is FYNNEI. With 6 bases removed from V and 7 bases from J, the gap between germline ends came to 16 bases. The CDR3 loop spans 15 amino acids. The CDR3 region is CASRRDPGRNSPLHF. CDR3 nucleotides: TGTGCCAGCAGGAGGGACCCAGGGAGGAATTCACCCCTCCACTTT.

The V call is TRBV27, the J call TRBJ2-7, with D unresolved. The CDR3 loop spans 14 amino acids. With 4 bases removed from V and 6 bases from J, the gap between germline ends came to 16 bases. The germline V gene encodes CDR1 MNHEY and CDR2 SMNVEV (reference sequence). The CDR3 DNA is TGTGCCAGCAGTTCAATCCGACAAGCCCCCGAGCAGTACTTC. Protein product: CASSSIRQAPEQYF.

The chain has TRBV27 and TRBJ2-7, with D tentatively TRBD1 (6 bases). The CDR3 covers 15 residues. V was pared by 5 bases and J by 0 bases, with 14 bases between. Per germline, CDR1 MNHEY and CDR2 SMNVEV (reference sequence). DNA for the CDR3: TGTGCCAGCAGTGACACCGGGACATCCTCCTACGAGCAGTACTTC. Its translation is CASSDTGTSSYEQYF.

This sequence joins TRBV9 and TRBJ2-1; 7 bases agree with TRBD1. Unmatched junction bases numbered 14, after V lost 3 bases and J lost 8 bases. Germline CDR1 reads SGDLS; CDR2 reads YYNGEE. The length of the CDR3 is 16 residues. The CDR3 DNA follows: TGTGCCAGCAGCGCAGGGGCCAGGGGGAGATCCGATGAGCAGTTCTTC. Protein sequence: CASSAGARGRSDEQFF.

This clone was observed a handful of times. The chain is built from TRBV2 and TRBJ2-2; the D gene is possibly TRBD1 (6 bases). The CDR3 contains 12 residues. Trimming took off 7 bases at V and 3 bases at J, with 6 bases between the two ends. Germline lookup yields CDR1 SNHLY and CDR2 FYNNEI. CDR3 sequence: CASTGDTGELFF. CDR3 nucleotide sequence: TGTGCCAGCACAGGGGACACCGGGGAGCTGTTTTTT.

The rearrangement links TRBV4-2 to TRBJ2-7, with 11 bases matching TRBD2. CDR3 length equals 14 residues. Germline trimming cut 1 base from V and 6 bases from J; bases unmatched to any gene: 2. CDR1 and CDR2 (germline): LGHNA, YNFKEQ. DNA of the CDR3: TGTGCCAGCAGCCAAGGCCTAGCGGGAGGCGAGCAGTACTTC. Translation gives CASSQGLAGGEQYF.

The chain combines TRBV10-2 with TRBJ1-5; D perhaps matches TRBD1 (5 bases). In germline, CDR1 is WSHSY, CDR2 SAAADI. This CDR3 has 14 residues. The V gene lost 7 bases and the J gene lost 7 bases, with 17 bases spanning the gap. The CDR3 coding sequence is TGCGCCAGCAAGTCGGAGCAGGGTCGGCAGCCCCAGCATTTT. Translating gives CASKSEQGRQPQHF.

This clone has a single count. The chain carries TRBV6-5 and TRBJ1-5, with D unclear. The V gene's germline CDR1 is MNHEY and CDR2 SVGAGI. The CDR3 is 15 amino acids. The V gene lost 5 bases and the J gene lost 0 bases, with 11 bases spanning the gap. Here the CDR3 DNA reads TGTGCCAGCAGTAAATCCAGGATTAGCAATCAGCCCCAGCATTTT. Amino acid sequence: CASSKSRISNQPQHF.

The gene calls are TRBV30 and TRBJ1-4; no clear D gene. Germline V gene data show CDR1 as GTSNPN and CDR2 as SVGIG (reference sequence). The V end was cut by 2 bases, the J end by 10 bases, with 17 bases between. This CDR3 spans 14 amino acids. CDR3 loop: CAWSIGGEAGKLFF. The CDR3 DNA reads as TGTGCCTGGAGTATAGGAGGTGAGGCTGGAAAACTGTTTTTT.

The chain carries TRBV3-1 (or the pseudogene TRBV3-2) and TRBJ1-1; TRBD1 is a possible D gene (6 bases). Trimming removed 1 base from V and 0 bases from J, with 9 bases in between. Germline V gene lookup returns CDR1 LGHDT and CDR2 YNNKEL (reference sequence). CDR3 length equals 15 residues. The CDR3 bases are TGTGCCAGCAGCCAAGCCCGGACAGTGAACACTGAAGCTTTCTTT. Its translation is CASSQARTVNTEAFF.

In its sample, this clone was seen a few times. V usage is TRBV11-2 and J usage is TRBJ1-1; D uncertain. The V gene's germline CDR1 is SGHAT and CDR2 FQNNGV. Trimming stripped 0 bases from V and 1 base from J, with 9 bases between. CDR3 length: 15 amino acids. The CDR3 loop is CASSLEPGSNTEAFF. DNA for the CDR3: TGTGCCAGCAGCTTAGAACCCGGGTCGAACACTGAAGCTTTCTTT. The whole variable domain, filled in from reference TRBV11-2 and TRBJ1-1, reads EAGVAQSPRYKIIEKRQSVAFWCNPISGHATLYWYQQILGQGPKLLIQFQNNGVVDDSQLPKDRFSAERLKGVDSTLKIQPAKLEDSAVYLCASSLEPGSNTEAFFGQGTRLTVV.

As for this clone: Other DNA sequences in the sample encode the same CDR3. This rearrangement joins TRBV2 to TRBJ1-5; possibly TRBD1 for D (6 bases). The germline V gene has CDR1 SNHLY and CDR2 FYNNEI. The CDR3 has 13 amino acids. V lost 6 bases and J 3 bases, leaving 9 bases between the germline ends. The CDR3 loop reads CASRRQDNQPQHF. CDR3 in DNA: TGTGCCAGCAGGAGACAGGACAATCAGCCCCAGCATTTT.

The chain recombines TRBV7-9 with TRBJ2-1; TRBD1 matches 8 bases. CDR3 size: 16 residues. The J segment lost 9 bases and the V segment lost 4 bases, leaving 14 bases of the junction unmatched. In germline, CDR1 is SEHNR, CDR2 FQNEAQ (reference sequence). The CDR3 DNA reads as TGTGCCAGCAGCTACTCCCCCGCCGGGACAGGTGGTGAGCAGTTCTTC. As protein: CASSYSPAGTGGEQFF.

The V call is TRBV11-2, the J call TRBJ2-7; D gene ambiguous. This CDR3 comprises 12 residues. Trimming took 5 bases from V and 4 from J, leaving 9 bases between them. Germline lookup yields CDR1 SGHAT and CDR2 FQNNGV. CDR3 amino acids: CASSPPEYEQYF. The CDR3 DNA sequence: TGTGCCAGCAGCCCGCCTGAGTACGAGCAGTACTTC.

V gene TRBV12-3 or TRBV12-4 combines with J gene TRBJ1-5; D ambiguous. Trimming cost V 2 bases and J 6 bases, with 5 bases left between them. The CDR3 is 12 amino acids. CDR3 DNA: TGTGCCAGCAGTTTACCGAGTCAGCCCCAGCATTTT. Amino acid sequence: CASSLPSQPQHF.

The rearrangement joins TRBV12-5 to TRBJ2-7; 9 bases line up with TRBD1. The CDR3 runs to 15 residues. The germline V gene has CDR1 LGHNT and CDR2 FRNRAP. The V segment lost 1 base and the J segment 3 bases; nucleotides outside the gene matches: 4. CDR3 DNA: TGTGCTAGTGGTTTGGCCGGGACAGGGATCTACGAGCAGTACTTC. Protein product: CASGLAGTGIYEQYF.

The CDR3 nucleotides are TGTGCCAGCAGTAAACCGGGACAGGACCTCCAAGAGACCCAGTACTTC. Amino acids: CASSKPGQDLQETQYF. The chain joins TRBV28 to TRBJ2-5, with TRBD1 matching 8 bases. CDR3 length equals 16 residues. The V gene's germline CDR1 is MDHEN and CDR2 SYDVKM. With 5 bases clipped from V and 1 base from J, the junction kept 9 bases outside the gene matches.

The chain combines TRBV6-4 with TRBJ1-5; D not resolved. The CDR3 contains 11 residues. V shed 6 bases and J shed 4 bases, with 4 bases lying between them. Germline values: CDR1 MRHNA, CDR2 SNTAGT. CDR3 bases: TGTGCCAGCAGGACTAATCAGCCCCAGCATTTT. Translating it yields CASRTNQPQHF.

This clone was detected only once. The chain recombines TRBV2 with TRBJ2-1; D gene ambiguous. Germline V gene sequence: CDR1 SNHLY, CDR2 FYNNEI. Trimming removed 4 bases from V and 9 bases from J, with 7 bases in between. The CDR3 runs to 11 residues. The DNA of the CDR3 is TGTGCCAGCAGTGTGTACTTTGAGCAGTTCTTC. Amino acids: CASSVYFEQFF.

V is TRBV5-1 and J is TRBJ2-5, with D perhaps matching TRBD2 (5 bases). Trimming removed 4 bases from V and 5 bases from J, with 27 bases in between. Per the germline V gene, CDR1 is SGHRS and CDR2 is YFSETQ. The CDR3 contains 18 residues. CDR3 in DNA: TGCGCCAGCAGCCCCGGGCTCACTCTTCTTCGGGGAAGGGAGACCCAGTACTTC. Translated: CASSPGLTLLRGRETQYF.